The rows below give T cell receptor beta chains drawn from one sample of a study of post-analysis software for immune sequencing data. TCRdb itself ran the PCR reads through MiXCR, one entry per CDR3 protein. The sample contains 700,000 to 800,000 distinct CDR3 sequences, 25% to 30% of which appear only once. The specimen sequenced was blood. These receptors were taken from a girl aged 5-17 years with multiple sclerosis. The CDR3 runs from the conserved cysteine through the conserved F or W. Fields, in order: V gene, D gene, J gene, clone size, CDR3 DNA, CDR3 protein. D genes are given only for firm matches. Where a row states a size, it is once, few, many or the class of an expanded clone; other rows omit it.

v_gene: TRBV7-2
d_gene: TRBD1
j_gene: TRBJ2-4
abundance: many
CDR3nt: TGTGCCAGCAGGGAGAGGGGGGACAGGGGGGTCATTCAGTACTTC
CDR3aa: CASRERGDRGVIQYF

v_gene: TRBV2
d_gene: TRBD1
j_gene: TRBJ2-7
abundance: few
CDR3nt: TGTGCCAGCAGTGACGGCAGGGGGTCCTACGAGCAGTACTTC
CDR3aa: CASSDGRGSYEQYF

v_gene: TRBV29-1
d_gene: NA
j_gene: TRBJ2-7
abundance: few
CDR3nt: TGCAGCGTAGAAGACCGCCCGAGCTCCTACGAGCAGTACTTC
CDR3aa: CSVEDRPSSYEQYF

v_gene: TRBV20-1
d_gene: TRBD2
j_gene: TRBJ2-7
abundance: NA
CDR3nt: TGCAGTGCGGAAGCGGGAAGATTTTACGAGCAGTACTTC
CDR3aa: CSAEAGRFYEQYF

v_gene: TRBV10-3
d_gene: NA
j_gene: TRBJ2-1
abundance: few
CDR3nt: TGTGCCATCAGTGAGTGGACACCGGGAGACAGTGAGCAGTTCTTC
CDR3aa: CAISEWTPGDSEQFF

v_gene: TRBV28
d_gene: TRBD1
j_gene: TRBJ2-5
abundance: few
CDR3nt: TGTGCCAGCAGTCCCCACAGGGGATTGGGTCAAGAGACCCAGTACTTC
CDR3aa: CASSPHRGLGQETQYF

v_gene: TRBV11-2
d_gene: NA
j_gene: TRBJ1-4
abundance: few
CDR3nt: TGTGCCAGCAGCCCCCTCGGCAGGGGATTAAATGAAAAACTGTTTTTT
CDR3aa: CASSPLGRGLNEKLFF

v_gene: TRBV28
d_gene: TRBD2
j_gene: TRBJ2-5
abundance: few
CDR3nt: TGTGCCAGCAGCCGGGGGGTGAACCAAGAGACCCAGTACTTC
CDR3aa: CASSRGVNQETQYF

v_gene: TRBV4-2
d_gene: TRBD2
j_gene: TRBJ2-1
abundance: NA
CDR3nt: TGTGCCAGCAGCCGTCAAACAGCGGGAGGGCCATACAATGAGCAGTTCTTC
CDR3aa: CASSRQTAGGPYNEQFF

v_gene: TRBV6-6
d_gene: NA
j_gene: TRBJ2-4
abundance: few
CDR3nt: TGTGCCAGCAGCAGGGGCCCCCAAAACATTCAGTACTTC
CDR3aa: CASSRGPQNIQYF

v_gene: TRBV4-1
d_gene: TRBD2
j_gene: TRBJ2-1
abundance: few
CDR3nt: TGCGCCAGCAGCCAAGAAACCCTAGCGGGGGATACCGGCAATGAGCAGTTCTTC
CDR3aa: CASSQETLAGDTGNEQFF

v_gene: TRBV6-6
d_gene: NA
j_gene: TRBJ1-4
abundance: NA
CDR3nt: TGTGCCAGCAGACCATTCATCGGGATGGCTAATGAAAAACTGTTTTTT
CDR3aa: CASRPFIGMANEKLFF

v_gene: TRBV5-1
d_gene: TRBD1
j_gene: TRBJ1-6
abundance: NA
CDR3nt: TGCGCCAGCAGCTTGGCCCCCCGGGGACAGGGGAATTCACCCCTCCACTTT
CDR3aa: CASSLAPRGQGNSPLHF

v_gene: TRBV5-1
d_gene: NA
j_gene: TRBJ1-6
abundance: NA
CDR3nt: TGCGCCAGCAGCTTGAAAGGGAATACTTCACCCCTCCACTTT
CDR3aa: CASSLKGNTSPLHF

v_gene: TRBV20-1
d_gene: TRBD1
j_gene: TRBJ2-3
abundance: few
CDR3nt: TGCAGTGCCCTATGGGACAGGCCTAGCACAGATACGCAGTATTTT
CDR3aa: CSALWDRPSTDTQYF

v_gene: TRBV6-6
d_gene: NA
j_gene: TRBJ1-2
abundance: NA
CDR3nt: TGTGCCAGCAGTCATAGACAGAGCTATGGCTACACCTTC
CDR3aa: CASSHRQSYGYTF

v_gene: TRBV12-3/TRBV12-4
d_gene: NA
j_gene: TRBJ1-2
abundance: NA
CDR3nt: TGTGCCAGCAGTCCCGCAGGTTCGACCTATGGCTACACCTTC
CDR3aa: CASSPAGSTYGYTF

v_gene: TRBV3-1
d_gene: NA
j_gene: TRBJ2-6
abundance: few
CDR3nt: TGTGCCAGCAGCCAAGACGGGACTGGGGCCAACGTCCTGACTTTC
CDR3aa: CASSQDGTGANVLTF

v_gene: TRBV6-5
d_gene: NA
j_gene: TRBJ2-3
abundance: few
CDR3nt: TGTGCCAGCAGTAAAACACGGGGAATCGGCACAGATACGCAGTATTTT
CDR3aa: CASSKTRGIGTDTQYF

v_gene: TRBV29-1
d_gene: NA
j_gene: TRBJ1-2
abundance: NA
CDR3nt: TGCAGCGCCGAGGGCGGGGTCATCGGGAATGGCTACACCTTC
CDR3aa: CSAEGGVIGNGYTF

v_gene: TRBV29-1
d_gene: NA
j_gene: TRBJ2-3
abundance: many
CDR3nt: TGCAGCGCTGGGTTCCCGACAGGCACAGATACGCAGTATTTT
CDR3aa: CSAGFPTGTDTQYF

v_gene: TRBV10-3
d_gene: NA
j_gene: TRBJ1-1
abundance: NA
CDR3nt: TGTGCCATCAGTGAGTCGGGAGAAAAACTGTTGACTGGCACTGAAGCTTTCTTT
CDR3aa: CAISESGEKLLTGTEAFF

v_gene: TRBV28
d_gene: TRBD2
j_gene: TRBJ2-5
abundance: NA
CDR3nt: TGTGCCAGCAGTTTATTAATAGCGGGAGATGAGACCCAGTACTTC
CDR3aa: CASSLLIAGDETQYF

v_gene: TRBV10-3
d_gene: TRBD1
j_gene: TRBJ2-6
abundance: many
CDR3nt: TGTGCCATCAGTGAGGAAAGGACAGGGGCTGGGGCCAACGTCCTGACTTTC
CDR3aa: CAISEERTGAGANVLTF

v_gene: TRBV5-1
d_gene: TRBD1
j_gene: TRBJ1-2
abundance: few
CDR3nt: TGCGCCAGCAGCTCGCTTGCCCCCGGGACAGGGACTAACTATGGCTACACCTTC
CDR3aa: CASSSLAPGTGTNYGYTF

v_gene: TRBV20-1
d_gene: NA
j_gene: TRBJ2-7
abundance: NA
CDR3nt: TGCGGCGCCGAGGCCGTAGCGGCCTACGAGCAGTACTTC
CDR3aa: CGAEAVAAYEQYF

v_gene: TRBV29-1
d_gene: NA
j_gene: TRBJ2-3
abundance: few
CDR3nt: TGCAGCGTTGAAGATGGTAGACGGGCAGATACGCAGTATTTT
CDR3aa: CSVEDGRRADTQYF

v_gene: TRBV18
d_gene: TRBD1
j_gene: TRBJ2-1
abundance: few
CDR3nt: TGTGCCAGCTCACCACCGGGACAGGGGGCGAGGAATGAGCAGTTCTTC
CDR3aa: CASSPPGQGARNEQFF

v_gene: TRBV9
d_gene: NA
j_gene: TRBJ2-1
abundance: NA
CDR3nt: TGTGCCAGCAGCGCTCACAGGGTTTCCTACAATGAGCAGTTCTTC
CDR3aa: CASSAHRVSYNEQFF

v_gene: TRBV7-9
d_gene: NA
j_gene: TRBJ1-4
abundance: few
CDR3nt: TGTGCCAGCAGCCCCGGTGTCCTCGGGGAAAAACTGTTTTTT
CDR3aa: CASSPGVLGEKLFF

v_gene: TRBV20-1
d_gene: NA
j_gene: TRBJ1-5
abundance: NA
CDR3nt: TGCAGTGGGACAGAGGGCAATCAGCCCCAGCATTTT
CDR3aa: CSGTEGNQPQHF

v_gene: TRBV6-5
d_gene: TRBD1
j_gene: TRBJ1-4
abundance: few
CDR3nt: TGTGCCAGCAGAGACTGGAACAGGGGTTATGAAAAACTGTTTTTT
CDR3aa: CASRDWNRGYEKLFF

v_gene: TRBV20-1
d_gene: NA
j_gene: TRBJ1-2
abundance: NA
CDR3nt: TGCAGTGCTCGGGGGGGCAGGGGAGCGGTTGGCTACACCTTC
CDR3aa: CSARGGRGAVGYTF

v_gene: TRBV5-6
d_gene: NA
j_gene: TRBJ2-5
abundance: few
CDR3nt: TGTGCCAGCAGCTTGGTTGGCACTTTAGGGAAAGAGACCCAGTACTTC
CDR3aa: CASSLVGTLGKETQYF

v_gene: TRBV19
d_gene: NA
j_gene: TRBJ2-7
abundance: NA
CDR3nt: TGTGCCAGTAGTTCGGGGGCGTACTACGAGCAGTACTTC
CDR3aa: CASSSGAYYEQYF

v_gene: TRBV5-1
d_gene: TRBD2
j_gene: TRBJ2-7
abundance: NA
CDR3nt: TGCGCCAGCAGCTTGGGGACTAGCGCAAAAGAGCAGTACTTC
CDR3aa: CASSLGTSAKEQYF

v_gene: TRBV20-1
d_gene: TRBD2
j_gene: TRBJ2-7
abundance: few
CDR3nt: TGCAGTGCTAGAGTCGAGGGAGGGCCCGAGCAGTACTTC
CDR3aa: CSARVEGGPEQYF